The T cell receptor (beta chain) under discussion was sequenced for a study of cytomegalovirus exposure and HLA in healthy donors. A multiplex PCR was run with 60 Vbeta primers and 13 Jbeta primers. The data were produced by immunoSEQ multiplex PCR, yet TCRdb's version contains in-frame clones alone and is incomplete. In all, the sample yields roughly 100,000 clones. The source of this sequence is a man aged 50 to 60 in good health and CMV-seronegative. Sequenced sample: PBMCs.

The CDR3 reads CASSGTGIHEKLFF. The CDR3 nucleotides read TGTGCCAGCAGTGGGACAGGGATTCATGAAAAACTGTTTTTT. The chain is built from TRBV2 and TRBJ1-4, with 8 bases matching TRBD1. V lost 4 bases and J lost 6; bases outside the gene matches: 4. Germline V CDR1 and CDR2: SNHLY, FYNNEI. The CDR3 spans 14 residues.